What follows is one T cell receptor beta chain and its context. The antigen remains unidentified. This specimen comes from a study of beta chain features in type 1 diabetes. Study outcomes and limitations: Comparison showed that naive, central memory and Treg TCRB repertoires appeared more similar among patients than among healthy donors. In every one of the four CD4+ subsets, TCRB CDR3s were moderately but significantly shorter in Type 1 diabetes patients.

Germline V CDR1 and CDR2: ENHRY, SYGVKD. Trimming cost V 4 bases and J 1 base; bases outside gene matches: 9. The CDR3 has 16 residues. Expressed TCRB transcripts were sequenced because the isolated RNA had all been reverse transcribed beforehand. The table came from immunoSEQ multiplex PCR; TCRdb's copy has only in-frame clones and leaves some out. The data show 130,000 or so clones, around 9% seen once. The V gene is TRBV10-3, the J gene TRBJ2-7; TRBD1 matches 8 bases. The sequenced material came from central memory CD4+ T cells from blood. This TCR derives from a man aged 25-40 years with type 1 diabetes. The CDR3 DNA reads TGTGCCATCAGTGGAGTTATAGGACAGGGATCCTACGAGCAGTACTTC. Protein: CAISGVIGQGSYEQYF.